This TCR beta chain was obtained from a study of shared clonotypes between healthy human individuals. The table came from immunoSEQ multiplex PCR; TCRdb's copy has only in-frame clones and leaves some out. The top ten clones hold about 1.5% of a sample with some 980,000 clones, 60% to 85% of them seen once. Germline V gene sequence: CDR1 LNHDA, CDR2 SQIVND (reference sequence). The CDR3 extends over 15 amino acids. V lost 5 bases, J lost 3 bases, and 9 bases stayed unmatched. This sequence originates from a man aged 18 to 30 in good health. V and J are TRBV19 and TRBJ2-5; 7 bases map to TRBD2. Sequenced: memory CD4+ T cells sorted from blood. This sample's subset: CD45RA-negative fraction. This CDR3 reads CASSSIGLGEETQYF. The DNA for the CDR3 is TGTGCCAGTAGTTCGATCGGACTAGGAGAAGAGACCCAGTACTTC.